What follows describes a single TCR beta chain. Source study methods: How many nucleated cells were present was estimated from reference gene primer amplification. Produced via immunoSEQ multiplex PCR; TCRdb's table is partial and in-frame only. That table supplies the V and J calls and clone size; D and trimming were determined from the DNA. This sample has about 140,000 clones, with roughly 80% found just once. The data were taken from a study of blood T cell repertoires in COVID-19. Overall study context: Samples came from the United States, Italy and Spain, spanning acute and convalescent COVID-19. PBMCs, B-cell-depleted T cells, or T cells were the source of the cDNA or gDNA that made up the material.

CDR3 length: 17 residues. Germline lookup yields CDR1 SGHRS and CDR2 YFSETQ. The V and J ends lost 4 bases and 0 bases respectively, with 14 bases between them. The rearrangement links TRBV5-1 to TRBJ1-6; D is possibly TRBD1 (5 bases). This clonotype was obtained from a woman aged 55-75 years with acute or convalescent COVID-19. What was sequenced was peripheral blood. CDR3 DNA sequence: TGCGCCAGCAGCCCGCGGCAGGGTGGCTCCTATAATTCACCCCTCCACTTT. As protein: CASSPRQGGSYNSPLHF. Complete variable domain (other parts from reference TRBV5-1 and TRBJ1-6): KAGVTQTPRYLIKTRGQQVTLSCSPISGHRSVSWYQQTPGQGLQFLFEYFSETQRNKGNFPGRFSGRQFSNSRSEMNVSTLELGDSALYLCASSPRQGGSYNSPLHFGNGTRLTVT.